This TCR beta chain was recovered during a study of CD8+ T cells in alopecia areata. The study, taken as a whole, reports: Scalp samples also yield sequences from resident alphabeta T cells of normal skin.

With V trimmed by 0 bases and J by 9 bases, 14 bases remained unmatched. The CDR3 sequence is 16 residues long. Germline V gene lookup returns CDR1 SQVTM and CDR2 ANQGSEA. Alopecia areata patients provided lesional scalp punch biopsies and peripheral blood. PBMCs served as the source from which CD4+ and CD8+ T cells were sorted. For this clone: Antigen unknown.

Investigators isolated RNA and reverse transcribed it into cDNA to act as the sequencing template. Assay used: immunoSEQ multiplex PCR; TCRdb lists only in-frame clones, some missing. The repertoire holds 95,000 to 150,000 clones, with roughly 50% as singletons. Sequencing was done on a sample of NKG2D-low CD8+ T cells sorted from blood. The TCR was taken from a human donor with alopecia areata. The chain has TRBV29-1 and TRBJ2-1; 7 nucleotides agree with TRBD2. The CDR3 reads CSVEDRQAGIASEQFF. CDR3 DNA: TGCAGCGTTGAAGATCGACAAGCGGGGATCGCTAGTGAGCAGTTCTTC.